This T cell receptor (beta chain) was retrieved from a study of control samples from healthy donors and cancer patients. Sequencing used immunoSEQ multiplex PCR; TCRdb keeps in-frame clones, though not all of them. This table has 180,000 or so clones, 90% to 95% appearing once. V trimming: 5 bases; J trimming: 2 bases; junction bases outside the gene matches: 6. Germline CDR1 LNHDA, CDR2 SQIVND (reference sequence). This CDR3 has 15 residues. Sequencing was done on a sample of blood. This rearrangement joins TRBV19 to TRBJ2-3; TRBD1 matches at 8 bases. This TCR derives from a woman in her thirties in good health. CDR3 coding DNA: TGTGCCAGTAGTCCCGGGACAGGCCCCACAGATACGCAGTATTTT. Translation gives CASSPGTGPTDTQYF.